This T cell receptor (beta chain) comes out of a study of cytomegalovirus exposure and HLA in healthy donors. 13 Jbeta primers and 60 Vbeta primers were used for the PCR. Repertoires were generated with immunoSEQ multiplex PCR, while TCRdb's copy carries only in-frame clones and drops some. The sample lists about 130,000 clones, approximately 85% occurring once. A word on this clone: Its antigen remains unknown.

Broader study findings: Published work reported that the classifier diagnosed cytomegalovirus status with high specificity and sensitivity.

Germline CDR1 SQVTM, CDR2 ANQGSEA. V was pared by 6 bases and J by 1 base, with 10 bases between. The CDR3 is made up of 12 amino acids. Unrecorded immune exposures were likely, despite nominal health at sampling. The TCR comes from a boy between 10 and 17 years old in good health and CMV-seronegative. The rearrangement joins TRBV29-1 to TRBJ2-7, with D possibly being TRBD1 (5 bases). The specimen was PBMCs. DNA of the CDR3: TGCAGCGTAGAGACAGAGTCCTACGAGCAGTACTTC. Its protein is CSVETESYEQYF.